A selection of T cell receptor beta chains follows, all from one sample in a study of blood T cell repertoires in COVID-19. The method was immunoSEQ multiplex PCR; TCRdb's version includes in-frame clones alone and lacks a portion of them. This table has over 200,000 clones, roughly 86% appearing once. Material for sequencing was peripheral blood. All receptors come from a woman aged 60-70 years with acute or convalescent COVID-19. CDR3s include the opening cysteine and the closing phenylalanine or tryptophan. The D gene is left open where the match is weak. A row's size may be missing; if present it is once, few, many or a size class.

j_gene	d_gene	len	v_gene	abundance	CDR3nt	CDR3aa
TRBJ2-5	TRBD2	15	TRBV4-2	NA	TGTGCCAGCAGACTTAGCGGGAGGGACGGAGAGACCCAGTACTTC	CASRLSGRDGETQYF
TRBJ2-7	NA	14	TRBV18	NA	TGTGCCAGCTCACCACCGGCAGGAAACTACGAGCAGTACTTC	CASSPPAGNYEQYF
TRBJ1-1	TRBD1	15	TRBV2	NA	TGTGCCAGCAGTAATCAGGGGACAGGGTCCACTGAAGCTTTCTTT	CASSNQGTGSTEAFF
TRBJ2-1	NA	15	TRBV18	NA	TGTGCCAGCTCAGCCTTAGGGGGCTCCTACAATGAGCAGTTCTTC	CASSALGGSYNEQFF
TRBJ2-5	TRBD1	13	TRBV30	NA	TGTGCCTGGAGTGAGGACAGGGTGAAGACCCAGTACTTC	CAWSEDRVKTQYF
TRBJ2-5	TRBD1	16	TRBV5-1	NA	TGCGCCAGCAGCTTCAGCGGACAGGGGGCTCGCGAGACCCAGTACTTC	CASSFSGQGARETQYF
TRBJ1-2	NA	14	TRBV30	NA	TGTGCCTGGAGTAGGGGAACTCATAACTATGGCTACACCTTC	CAWSRGTHNYGYTF
TRBJ2-6	NA	17	TRBV7-6	NA	TGTGCCAGCAGCGGGGGACATATAAGCTCTGGGGCCAACGTCCTGACTTTC	CASSGGHISSGANVLTF
TRBJ2-2	TRBD2	16	TRBV3-1/TRBV3-2	NA	TGTGCCAGCAGCCGACTAGCGGGGGGGCCCCACGGGGAGCTGTTTTTT	CASSRLAGGPHGELFF
TRBJ1-2	NA	13	TRBV19	once	TGTGCCAGTAGTTCTGGGAGGCTCTATGGCTACACCTTC	CASSSGRLYGYTF
TRBJ2-5	TRBD1	15	TRBV7-2	NA	TGTGCCAGCAGATTTGGGACAGGGCGGCAAGAGACCCAGTACTTC	CASRFGTGRQETQYF
TRBJ2-3	TRBD1	17	TRBV19	NA	TGTGCCAGTAGTTCGAGGGGGCGGGCCTCTAGCACAGATACGCAGTATTTT	CASSSRGRASSTDTQYF
TRBJ1-3	NA	14	TRBV6-5	NA	TGTGCCAGCAGGTCTGCCTCCCGGGGAAACACCATATATTTT	CASRSASRGNTIYF
TRBJ2-7	NA	15	TRBV6-2/TRBV6-3	NA	TGTGCCAGCAGCCCCTCGAGGACACACACCTACGAGCAGTACTTC	CASSPSRTHTYEQYF
TRBJ2-5	NA	15	TRBV4-3	NA	TGCGCCAGCAGCCTGAGGGGGGGTTGGGGAGAGACCCAGTACTTC	CASSLRGGWGETQYF
TRBJ1-2	NA	13	TRBV12-3/TRBV12-4	NA	TGTGCCAGCAGTCCCGGACAGAACTATGGCTACACCTTC	CASSPGQNYGYTF
TRBJ1-1	NA	11	TRBV29-1	once	TGCAGCTCCTCCGGGAACACTGAAGCTTTCTTT	CSSSGNTEAFF
TRBJ1-2	NA	15	TRBV21-1	NA	TGTGCCAGCAGTAATACAGGAAGGGAACTCGGAAGCTACACCTTC	CASSNTGRELGSYTF
TRBJ2-2	NA	13	TRBV28	NA	TGTGCCAGCAGCGGACAAGTGCCCGGGGAGCTGTTTTTT	CASSGQVPGELFF
TRBJ2-2	TRBD2	18	TRBV10-3	NA	TGTGCCATCAGTGCTGGGGGACTAGCGGGAGTGAACACCGGGGAGCTGTTTTTT	CAISAGGLAGVNTGELFF
TRBJ2-7	NA	12	TRBV29-1	NA	TGCAGCGTTGGGGCAGGGATCTATGGGCAGTACTTC	CSVGAGIYGQYF
TRBJ1-1	NA	15	TRBV5-3	NA	TGTGCCAGAAGCTTGCAGGTCAGGGCGAACACTGAAGCTTTCTTT	CARSLQVRANTEAFF
TRBJ2-7	NA	16	TRBV7-2	NA	TGTGCCAGCAGCCTGACCCCCAGGGTGTCGTACCACGAGCAGTACTTC	CASSLTPRVSYHEQYF
TRBJ1-2	NA	12	TRBV12-3/TRBV12-4	NA	TGTGCCAGCGACACGGGAAACTATGGCTACACCTTC	CASDTGNYGYTF
TRBJ1-5	NA	14	TRBV7-2	NA	TGTGCCAGCAGCTTAGCGGGAGGCAATCAGCCCCAGCATTTT	CASSLAGGNQPQHF
TRBJ1-3	NA	15	TRBV4-3	once	TGCGCCAGCAGCCAAGATCGGGGTTCTGGAAACACCATATATTTT	CASSQDRGSGNTIYF
TRBJ2-1	TRBD2	16	TRBV24-1	few	TGTGCCACCAGTGATCCCAGCGGGGGGTCCTACAATGAGCAGTTCTTC	CATSDPSGGSYNEQFF
TRBJ1-6	NA	16	TRBV10-2	NA	TGCGCCAGCCGCCGGACATCGAGCTCCTATAATTCACCCCTCCACTTT	CASRRTSSSYNSPLHF
TRBJ2-5	NA	14	TRBV14	NA	TGTGCCAGCAGCCAAGATAGACTTCGAGAGACCCAGTACTTC	CASSQDRLRETQYF
TRBJ2-1	TRBD2	18	TRBV6-2/TRBV6-3	NA	TGTGCCAGCAGTTTGGGACTAGCGGGATCCGCACTCTACAATGAGCAGTTCTTC	CASSLGLAGSALYNEQFF
TRBJ1-2	TRBD1	12	TRBV28	NA	TGTGCCAGCAGGGGGACAGGGAGCGGCTACACCTTC	CASRGTGSGYTF
TRBJ2-7	TRBD1	13	TRBV7-2	NA	TGTGCCAGCAGCCGGGACAGAGCCTACGAGCAGTACTTC	CASSRDRAYEQYF
TRBJ2-7	TRBD1	15	TRBV7-8	NA	TGTGCCAGCAGCCGTCGGGACAGGAGCTCCTACGAGCAGTACTTC	CASSRRDRSSYEQYF
TRBJ2-1	TRBD2	17	TRBV19	NA	TGTGCCAGTAGTATCATTTCTAGCGGATACTCCTACAATGAGCAGTTCTTC	CASSIISSGYSYNEQFF
TRBJ2-3	NA	14	TRBV24-1	NA	TGTGCCACCAGTACAGAGACGTACACAGATACGCAGTATTTT	CATSTETYTDTQYF
TRBJ2-4	TRBD2	17	TRBV4-2	NA	TGTGCCAGCAGCCCGCGGGGACTAGCGGGCCCCAAAAACATTCAGTACTTC	CASSPRGLAGPKNIQYF
TRBJ1-2	NA	15	TRBV4-3	NA	TGCGCCAGCAGCCAAGCCCTGCGGGGAGGGTATGGCTACACCTTC	CASSQALRGGYGYTF
TRBJ2-2	NA	13	TRBV24-1	NA	TGTGCCACCAGTGATTTCGGTTCCGGGGAGCTGTTTTTT	CATSDFGSGELFF
TRBJ1-2	TRBD1	13	TRBV19	once	TGTGCCAGTGGCCCGACAGGGCTGTATGGCTACACCTTC	CASGPTGLYGYTF
TRBJ1-1	NA	14	TRBV11-3	NA	TGTGCCAGCAGCTTAAGCGGGAGAAACACTGAAGCTTTCTTT	CASSLSGRNTEAFF
TRBJ1-6	NA	16	TRBV6-2/TRBV6-3	NA	TGTGCCAGCAGTAGCCCCTTGAGCTCCTATAATTCACCCCTCCACTTT	CASSSPLSSYNSPLHF
TRBJ1-6	NA	15	TRBV6-5	once	TGTGCCAGCAGTTCCAGTGTTCTCTATAATTCACCCCTCCACTTT	CASSSSVLYNSPLHF
TRBJ2-5	TRBD2	16	TRBV5-1	NA	TGCGCCAGCAGCTTGGTAAGACTAGCGGGGGGAGAGACCCAGTACTTC	CASSLVRLAGGETQYF
TRBJ1-1	NA	13	TRBV10-3	NA	TGTGCCATCAGCCGAGAGGGCCACCGAGGGGCTTTCTTT	CAISREGHRGAFF
TRBJ2-3	NA	13	TRBV6-5	NA	TGTGCCAGCAGTTACACTTACTCAGATACGCAGTATTTT	CASSYTYSDTQYF